This T cell receptor beta chain originates from a study of cytomegalovirus exposure and HLA in healthy donors (TCRdb year 2017). In the study overall: An earlier analysis of 550 to 700 of the donors reported approximately 300 Gb of sequence data and some 100 million unique TCR beta sequences from about 200 million T cells. The study aimed to test whether cataloging public T cell receptors could reveal signatures of past pathogen exposure. Donor age, sex, ethnicity and CMV serostatus were compiled alongside the repertoire data. All discovery cohort repertoires had been generated on a single sequencing platform. High-throughput TCR immunosequencing, statistical association of individual TCRs with disease status, and machine learning were combined to predict cytomegalovirus infection status. HLA typing covered class I and class II loci at four-digit resolution. Using immunosequencing, the study profiled T cell repertoires from 640 or so subjects and related those repertoires to cytomegalovirus serostatus. In a later analysis, previously published TCR beta repertoires from several hundred donors were re-analyzed and high-resolution HLA genotyping was added so that TCR occurrence patterns could be studied. Of the roughly 390 genotyped donors, 65% to 90% were placed in the genetic ancestry cluster associated with self-reported Caucasian donors. To decide whether each TCR beta V gene segment behaved as functional or pseudogenic, an earlier analysis of fewer than 750 of the donors relied on high-throughput TCR beta sequencing. A handful of DR-DQ haplotypes were handled as single units for association and clustering because linkage in the cohort was strong. In a later genetic analysis, genome-wide SNP genotypes for about 55% of the roughly 700 donors were used, and that subset was treated as a discovery cohort. Along with the roughly 610-subject first cohort, a separate validation cohort of roughly 110 different subjects was used. Typing coverage varied by locus: roughly 620-640 donors for A, B, C, DRB1 and DQB1; around 560 for DQA1; more than 600 for DPA1; roughly 450 for DPB1. In the later analysis, no new phenotypic data were used to find candidate immune exposures; instead, reliance was placed on TCR beta sequences and their occurrence across donors. Among about 390 genotyped donors of the cohort, an average of approximately 230,000 unique TCR beta nucleotide sequences were sequenced per donor, 15% to 20% of them non-productive. An early release covering roughly 580 HLA-typed donors comprised 300 to 350 gigabases of sequencing data and roughly 85 million unique TCR sequences. Beyond this particular receptor, the publication reports: Strong co-occurrence of HLA alleles, especially DR and DQ, made assigning TCR associations to individual alleles difficult. V-gene and J-gene trimming of TCR beta chains was associated with a missense DCLRE1C variant in a later genetic analysis, and the association was replicated in an independent cohort. Some IMGT-functional V segments, including TRBV6-2 and TRBV6-3, could not be told apart with the 87-base-pair reads, so those segments were excluded. According to a later genetic analysis, donors in an Asian-associated ancestry cluster had fewer N-insertions in productive TCRs than the roughly 700-donor mean. A later analysis associated 15,000 to 20,000 TCR beta sequences with specific HLA alleles at a false discovery rate of 0.05. The classifier was reported to diagnose cytomegalovirus status with high specificity and sensitivity in both the original cohort and the validation cohort. Linkage disequilibrium might explain the correlated functional status among segregating V segments, but an unknown experimental factor could not be excluded. In an earlier analysis of about 540 of the donors, most TCR beta V segments were observed in productive rearrangements about 87% or about 30% of the time, broadly matching IMGT annotations. Most CMV-associated TCR beta chains appeared to be HLA-restricted in a later analysis, and the HLA associations seemed to be driven largely by CMV exposure. In a later analysis, the rate of TCR association differed among HLA loci, with DRB1 alleles having the most associated TCRs and HLA-C alleles having the fewest. The only immune exposure information available for the cohort was CMV serostatus. A further reported finding was that TCR beta sequences accurately predicted the HLA-A and HLA-B alleles for most subjects in the first cohort. The cohort was sequenced for TCR beta chains only, and without alpha or paired-chain data the features that could be detected were limited. In a later analysis, HLA-associated TCR beta chains were found to be more clonally expanded and to have lower generation probabilities than equally common non-associated chains. Because HLA typing was missing for some donors at each locus, association tests included only the typed subset. Across donors, most TCR sequences were observed very rarely, whereas some public TCRs were present in many individuals. A cluster of highly shared sequence variants was judged likely to represent a technical artifact of the sequencing pipeline. Because counts were too low, under 20 rarely observed V segments, including chromosome 9 orphons, were left out of the earlier analysis of roughly 600 of the donors. A few of the identified cytomegalovirus-associated TCR beta chains were confirmed in vitro to be specific for cytomegalovirus antigens. The authors suggested that the approach could potentially be generalized to other disease states and immunological phenotypes. The study gave a list of 150 to 200 TCR beta chains associated with cytomegalovirus. Roughly uniform sequencing depth across donors was assumed in presence/absence analyses, although this assumption may not hold. A later analysis reported that several top co-occurrence clusters appeared linked to parvovirus B19, influenza, CMV and Epstein-Barr virus.

To prepare the library, the immunoSEQ multiplex PCR assay was applied. A mixture of 60 forward primers for TCR Vbeta segments and 13 reverse primers for TCR Jbeta segments was used in the multiplex PCR. The CDR3 region of rearranged TCR beta genes was amplified from genomic DNA by a multiplex PCR assay. Amplified TCR beta libraries were sequenced as 87-base-pair reads on the Illumina HiSeq System. As for the authors' bioinformatics: Across the 700 or so repertoires, a later analysis counted tens of millions of unique TCR beta chains, 8.5 million to 12 million of which were shared by at least two donors. Raw reads were error-corrected and collapsed into unique sequences with a nearest-neighbor algorithm that merged closely related sequences to remove PCR and sequencing errors. Alignment of CDR3 sequences to IMGT reference sequences was used to assign V, D and J gene segments. For a sequence to be retained, a match of at least six nucleotides to both a V gene segment and a J gene segment was required. A rearrangement was called productive if the CDR3 had no stop codons and remained in frame with V and J, and every other rearrangement was called non-productive. CDR3 was defined by IMGT convention, running from the second conserved V-encoded cysteine to the conserved J-encoded phenylalanine. The earlier analysis of a few hundred of the donors excluded any sequence lacking an unambiguous match to a single V gene segment. In an earlier analysis of 500 to 750 of the donors, V segments were called functional above 56.7% productive rearrangements and were called segregating when the between-donor standard deviation exceeded 5%. To diagnose cytomegalovirus status from the catalog of TCR beta chain sequences, a statistical classification framework was built. A later analysis assigned V and J genes by comparing TCR nucleotide sequences with IMGT/GENE-DB human TR gene sequences. In a later analysis, CDR3 sequences and most-parsimonious VDJ recombination scenarios were assigned using the TCRdist pipeline. In a later analysis, every TCR beta chain was defined by the combination of its CDR3 amino acid sequence and its V-gene family, and reads without a unique V-gene family were dropped. To address suspected cross-contamination and a sequencing artifact, a later analysis removed 592 highly shared, low-generation-probability nucleotide sequences. In a later analysis, a clonal expansion index was calculated for each public chain from normalized within-repertoire ranks of inferred template counts. A later analysis computed generation probabilities with a VDJ recombination model fitted to out-of-frame rearrangements, and checked the results against IGoR. A later analysis scored TCR-TCR, TCR-HLA and TCR-CMV co-occurrence with hypergeometric tests, applying a repertoire-size bias correction to TCR pairs. To estimate false discovery rates, a later analysis permuted the HLA or CMV assignments 20 times. In a later analysis, co-occurring TCRs were grouped using DBSCAN, and TCRdist sequence similarity was added for clustering within HLA-allele-positive subsets. Repertoires with fewer than 30,000 or more than 120,000 public chains were left out of co-occurrence clustering, as were roughly five repertoires with anomalous nucleotide sharing. TCRdb provides this immuneACCESS table in a form limited to in-frame rearrangements. Some clones are lacking; in checked studies, under half of them reflect an unresolved V gene, and why the rest are absent is not known. V and J calls plus clone size are reproduced from that table; the DNA served to infer D and trimming. For this sample the table gives over 150,000 clones, of which approximately 76% were detected only once. The biggest ten clones account for roughly 1.4% of the sample.

V is shortened by 3 bases, J by 0 bases, and the region joining them spans 9 bases. From the germline V gene, CDR1 is SGHNT and CDR2 is YENEEA. From cysteine to phenylalanine, the CDR3 is 14 amino acids long. Just the 42-base CDR3 DNA is kept, in frame starting at base 1. With regard to this clone: Its antigen is still unknown. No much larger clone exists at a distance of one base, and base qualities are not known.

The cohort consisted of hundreds of healthy bone marrow donors. Cohort members were all nominally healthy when sampled, although unrecorded immune exposures were likely present. The donor tested CMV seronegative and was one of the 352 seronegative cohort members. Every donor gave a peripheral blood sample, and the peripheral blood mononuclear cells from that sample were used for TCR beta sequencing. Genomic DNA extraction from the blood cell samples was performed with the Qiagen DNeasy Blood Extraction Kit. The receptor's source is a man aged 55 to 70 in good health and CMV-seronegative. Specimen: PBMCs. The rearrangement joined TRBV11-3 to TRBJ2-7, and the D gene may be TRBD2, 6 bases matching. The DNA sequence is TGTGCCAGCAGCTTGCTAGCGAACTCCTACGAGCAGTACTTC. It codes for CASSLLANSYEQYF.